Detailed here is one T cell receptor beta chain. This sample is drawn from a study of blood T cell repertoires in COVID-19. Study at large: Italy, Spain and the United States were the sources of the convalescent and acute COVID-19 samples. T cells, B-cell-depleted T cells, or PBMCs supplied cDNA or gDNA.

Per the original data handling: Amplified reference gene primers provided the basis for estimating nucleated cell counts. Data came from immunoSEQ multiplex PCR; TCRdb stores just in-frame clones and leaves some out. V and J calls and clone size are as listed in that table; D and trimming were resolved from the DNA. The sample carries roughly 200,000 clones, 94% recorded once. The receptor was isolated from a young man with COVID-19, enrolled during active disease. Sequenced sample: peripheral blood.

The CDR3 coding sequence is TGTGCCAGTAGTACCTCCTTACAGGGGGTCGGGGCTAACTATGGCTACACCTTC. Translating it yields CASSTSLQGVGANYGYTF. The chain employs TRBV19 and TRBJ1-2; 8 nucleotides match TRBD1. V shed 4 bases, J shed 0 bases, and the junction held 13 bases outside the gene matches. Germline assignment: CDR1 LNHDA and CDR2 SQIVND (reference sequence). The CDR3 extends over 18 amino acids.